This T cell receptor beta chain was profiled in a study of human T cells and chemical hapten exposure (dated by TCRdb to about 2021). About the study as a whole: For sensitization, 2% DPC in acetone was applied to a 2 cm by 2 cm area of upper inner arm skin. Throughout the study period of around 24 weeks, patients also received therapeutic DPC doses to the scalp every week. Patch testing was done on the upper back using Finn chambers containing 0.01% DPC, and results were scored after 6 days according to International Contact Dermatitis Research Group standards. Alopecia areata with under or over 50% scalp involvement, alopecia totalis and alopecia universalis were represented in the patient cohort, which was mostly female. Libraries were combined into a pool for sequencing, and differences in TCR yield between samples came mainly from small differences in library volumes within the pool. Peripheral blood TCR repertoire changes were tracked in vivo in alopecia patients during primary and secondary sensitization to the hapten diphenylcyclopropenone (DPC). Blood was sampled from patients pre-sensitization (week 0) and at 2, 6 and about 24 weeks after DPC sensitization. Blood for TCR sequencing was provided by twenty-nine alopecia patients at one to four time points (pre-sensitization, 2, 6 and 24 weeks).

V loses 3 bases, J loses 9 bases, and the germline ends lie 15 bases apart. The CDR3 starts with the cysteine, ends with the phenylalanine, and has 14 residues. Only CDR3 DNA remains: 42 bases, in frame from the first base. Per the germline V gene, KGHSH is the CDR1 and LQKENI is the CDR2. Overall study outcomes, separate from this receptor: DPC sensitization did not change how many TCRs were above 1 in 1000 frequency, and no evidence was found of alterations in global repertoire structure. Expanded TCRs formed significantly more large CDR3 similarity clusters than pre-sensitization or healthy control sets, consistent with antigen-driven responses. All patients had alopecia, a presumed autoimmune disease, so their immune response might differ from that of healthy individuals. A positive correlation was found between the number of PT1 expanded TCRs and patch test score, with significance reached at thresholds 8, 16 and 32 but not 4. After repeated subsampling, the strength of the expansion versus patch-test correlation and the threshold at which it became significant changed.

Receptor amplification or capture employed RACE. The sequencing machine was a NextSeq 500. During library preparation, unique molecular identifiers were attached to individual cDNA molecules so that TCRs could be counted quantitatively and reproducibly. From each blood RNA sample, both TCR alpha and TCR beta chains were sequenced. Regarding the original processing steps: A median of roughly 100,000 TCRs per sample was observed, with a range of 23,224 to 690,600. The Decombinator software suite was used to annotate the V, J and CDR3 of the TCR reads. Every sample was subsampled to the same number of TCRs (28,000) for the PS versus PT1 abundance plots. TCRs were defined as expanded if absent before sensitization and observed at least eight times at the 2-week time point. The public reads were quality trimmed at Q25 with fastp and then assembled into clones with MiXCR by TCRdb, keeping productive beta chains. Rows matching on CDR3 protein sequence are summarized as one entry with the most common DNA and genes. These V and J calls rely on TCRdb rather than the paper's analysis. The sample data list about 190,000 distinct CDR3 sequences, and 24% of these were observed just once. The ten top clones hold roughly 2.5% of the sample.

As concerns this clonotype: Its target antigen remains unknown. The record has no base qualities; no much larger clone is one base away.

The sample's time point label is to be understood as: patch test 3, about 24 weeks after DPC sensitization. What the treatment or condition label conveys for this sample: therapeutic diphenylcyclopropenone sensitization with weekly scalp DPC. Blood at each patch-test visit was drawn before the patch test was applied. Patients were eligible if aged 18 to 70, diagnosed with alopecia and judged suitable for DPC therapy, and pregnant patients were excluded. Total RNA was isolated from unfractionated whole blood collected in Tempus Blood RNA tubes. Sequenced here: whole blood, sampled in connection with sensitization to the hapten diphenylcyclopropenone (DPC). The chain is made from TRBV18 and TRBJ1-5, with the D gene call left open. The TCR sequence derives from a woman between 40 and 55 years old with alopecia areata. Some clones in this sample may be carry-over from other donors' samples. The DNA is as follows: TGTGCCAGCTCACCGGAAGGATTGAACGGGCCCCAGCATTTT. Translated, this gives CASSPEGLNGPQHF.